Below, one T cell receptor (beta chain) is given with its context. These data belong to a study of shared clonotypes between healthy human individuals. Study at large: The cohort comprised a couple of women and a few men. Their ages spanned 18 to 49 years. CD4 naive and memory got three plates each, CD8 naive two, CD8 memory one.

Naive CD8 cells comprised CD45RO-negative, CCR7-positively selected cells, excluding terminally differentiated effector memory CD45RA+ cells. Nashville, Tennessee was home to all donors, who were Caucasian adults. Assay: immunoSEQ multiplex PCR; the TCRdb copy retains only in-frame clones and omits some. The sample shows 1.5 million to 2.5 million clones, over 85% of them seen only once. The sample comprised naive CD8+ T cells sorted from blood. This sequence was found in a man in his late teens or twenties in good health.

Here the CDR3 DNA reads TGTGCCAGTAGTATTCGTCAGGGATTGGGTACTGAAGCTTTCTTT. Protein: CASSIRQGLGTEAFF. The chain recombines TRBV19 with TRBJ1-1; D possibly corresponds to TRBD1 (5 bases). This CDR3 spans 15 amino acids. Germline V lookup: CDR1 LNHDA, CDR2 SQIVND (reference sequence). Trimming cost V 3 bases and J 5 bases, with 16 bases left between them.